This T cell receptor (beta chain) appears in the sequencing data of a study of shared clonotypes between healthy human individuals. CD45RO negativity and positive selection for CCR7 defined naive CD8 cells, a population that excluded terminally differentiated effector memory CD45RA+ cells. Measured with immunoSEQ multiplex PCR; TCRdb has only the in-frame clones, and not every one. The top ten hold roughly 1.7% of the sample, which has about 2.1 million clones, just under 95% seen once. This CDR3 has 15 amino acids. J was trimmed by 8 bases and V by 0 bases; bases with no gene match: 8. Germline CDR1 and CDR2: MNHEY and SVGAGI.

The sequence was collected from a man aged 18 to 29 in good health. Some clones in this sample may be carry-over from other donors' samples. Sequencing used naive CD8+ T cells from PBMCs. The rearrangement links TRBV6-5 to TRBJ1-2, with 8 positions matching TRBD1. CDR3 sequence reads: CASSYSRQGAKGYTF. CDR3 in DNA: TGTGCCAGCAGTTACTCTCGGCAGGGGGCAAAGGGCTACACCTTC.